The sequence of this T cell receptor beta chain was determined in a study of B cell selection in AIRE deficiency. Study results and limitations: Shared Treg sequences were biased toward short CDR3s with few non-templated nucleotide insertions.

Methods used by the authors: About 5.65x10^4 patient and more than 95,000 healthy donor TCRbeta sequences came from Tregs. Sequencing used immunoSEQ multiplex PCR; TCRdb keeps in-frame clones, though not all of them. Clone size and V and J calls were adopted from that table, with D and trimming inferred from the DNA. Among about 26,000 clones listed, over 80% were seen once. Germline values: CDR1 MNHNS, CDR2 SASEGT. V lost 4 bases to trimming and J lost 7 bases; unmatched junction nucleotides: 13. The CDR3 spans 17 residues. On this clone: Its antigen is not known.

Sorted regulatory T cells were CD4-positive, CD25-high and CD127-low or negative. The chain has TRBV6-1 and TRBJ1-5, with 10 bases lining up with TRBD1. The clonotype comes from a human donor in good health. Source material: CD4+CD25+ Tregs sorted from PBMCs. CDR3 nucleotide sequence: TGTGCCAGCAGTGCGACCCGGACAGGGGGAGGTGGCCAGCCCCAGCATTTT. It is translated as CASSATRTGGGGQPQHF.